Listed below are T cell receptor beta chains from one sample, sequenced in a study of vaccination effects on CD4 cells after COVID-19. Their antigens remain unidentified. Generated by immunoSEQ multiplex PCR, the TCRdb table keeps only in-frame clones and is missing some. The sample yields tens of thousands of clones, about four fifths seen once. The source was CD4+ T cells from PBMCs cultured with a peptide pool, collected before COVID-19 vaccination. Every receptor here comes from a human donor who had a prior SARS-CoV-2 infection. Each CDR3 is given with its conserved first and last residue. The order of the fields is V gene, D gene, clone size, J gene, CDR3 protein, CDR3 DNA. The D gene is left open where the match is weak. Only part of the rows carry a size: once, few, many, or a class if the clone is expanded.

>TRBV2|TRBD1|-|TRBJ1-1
CASRVSTGGNEAFF
TGTGCCAGCAGGGTCTCTACAGGGGGGAATGAAGCTTTCTTT
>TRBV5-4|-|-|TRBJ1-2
CASSSPDRRKGYTF
TGTGCCAGCAGCTCCCCGGACAGACGAAAGGGCTACACCTTC
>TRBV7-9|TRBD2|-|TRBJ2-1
CASILTSGRADEQFF
TGTGCCAGCATACTGACTAGCGGGAGGGCTGATGAGCAGTTCTTC
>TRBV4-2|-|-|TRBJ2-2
CASSQGASLLSGSGELFF
TGTGCCAGCAGCCAAGGAGCTAGTCTGCTGTCTGGGAGCGGGGAGCTGTTTTTT
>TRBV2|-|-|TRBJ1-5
CASSLDWSNQPQHF
TGTGCCAGCAGCTTGGACTGGAGCAATCAGCCCCAGCATTTT
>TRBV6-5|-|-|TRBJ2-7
CAVGERYEQYF
TGTGCCGTTGGGGAGCGGTACGAGCAGTACTTC
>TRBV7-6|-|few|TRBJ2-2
CASSLVGLGDTGELFF
TGTGCCAGCAGCTTAGTAGGCCTCGGCGACACCGGGGAGCTGTTTTTT
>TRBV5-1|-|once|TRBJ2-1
CASSVPGTQYNEQFF
TGCGCCAGCAGCGTGCCCGGGACACAGTACAATGAGCAGTTCTTC
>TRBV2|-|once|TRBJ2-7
CASIFPTTYEQYF
TGTGCCAGCATCTTCCCGACCACCTACGAGCAGTACTTC
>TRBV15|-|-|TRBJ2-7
CATSRGAVSYEQYF
TGTGCCACCAGCAGGGGTGCCGTTTCCTACGAGCAGTACTTC
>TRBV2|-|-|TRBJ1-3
CASSGDVAGTGNTIYF
TGTGCCAGCAGTGGCGACGTGGCAGGGACTGGAAACACCATATATTTT
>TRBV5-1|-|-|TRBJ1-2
CASSLARGMRESYYGYTF
TGCGCCAGCAGCTTGGCCCGGGGGATGCGAGAGAGTTACTATGGCTACACCTTC
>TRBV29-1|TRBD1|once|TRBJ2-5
CSVEDTGGRETQYF
TGCAGCGTTGAAGACACAGGGGGCCGGGAGACCCAGTACTTC
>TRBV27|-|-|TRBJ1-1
CASSLLGLDTEAFF
TGTGCCAGCAGTTTATTGGGGTTGGACACTGAAGCTTTCTTT
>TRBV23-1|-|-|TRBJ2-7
CASSQSSQYEQYF
TGCGCCAGCAGTCAATCGTCCCAGTACGAGCAGTACTTC
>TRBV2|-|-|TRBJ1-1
CASSVTRASTEAFF
TGTGCCAGCAGTGTCACTAGGGCGAGCACTGAAGCTTTCTTT
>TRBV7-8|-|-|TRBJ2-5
CASSFRGQETQYF
TGTGCCAGCAGCTTTCGGGGCCAAGAGACCCAGTACTTC
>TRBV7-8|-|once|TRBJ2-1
CASSLVGTYLNEQFF
TGTGCCAGCAGCTTAGTTGGGACCTATCTCAATGAGCAGTTCTTC
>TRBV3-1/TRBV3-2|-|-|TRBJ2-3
CASSQGLLDTQYF
TGTGCCAGCAGCCAAGGGCTACTAGATACGCAGTATTTT
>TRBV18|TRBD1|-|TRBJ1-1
CASSPPGQGPLGEAFF
TGTGCCAGCTCACCGCCGGGACAGGGGCCGCTTGGGGAAGCTTTCTTT
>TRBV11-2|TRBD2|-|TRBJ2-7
CASSSRGESPYEQYF
TGTGCCAGCAGCTCCCGGGGGGAGTCACCCTACGAGCAGTACTTC
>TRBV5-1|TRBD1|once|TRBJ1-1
CASSLAGQGAMNTEAFF
TGCGCCAGCAGCTTGGCCGGGCAGGGGGCCATGAACACTGAAGCTTTCTTT
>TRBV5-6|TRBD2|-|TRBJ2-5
CASSLGASGQETQYF
TGTGCCAGCAGCTTGGGTGCTAGCGGGCAAGAGACCCAGTACTTC
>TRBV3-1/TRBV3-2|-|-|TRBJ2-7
CASSKGAYEQYF
TGTGCCAGCAGCAAAGGGGCCTACGAGCAGTACTTC
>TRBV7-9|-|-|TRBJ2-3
CASSLGSGLDTDTQYF
TGTGCCAGCAGCTTGGGGTCTGGGCTAGACACAGATACGCAGTATTTT
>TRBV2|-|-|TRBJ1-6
CASRNTGFTNSPLHF
TGTGCCAGCAGGAACACAGGGTTCACTAATTCACCCCTCCACTTT
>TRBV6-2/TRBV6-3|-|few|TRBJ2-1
CASSLRTDEWWQFF
TGTGCCAGCAGTTTGAGGACAGACGAATGGTGGCAGTTCTTC
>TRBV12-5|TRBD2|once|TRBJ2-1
CASGLVGGLAPFF
TGTGCTAGTGGTTTGGTGGGAGGGTTGGCCCCGTTCTTC
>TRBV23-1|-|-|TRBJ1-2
CASSRNSYGYTF
TGCGCCAGCAGTCGGAATTCCTATGGCTACACCTTC
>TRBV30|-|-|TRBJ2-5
CAWSAGALAAYQETQYF
TGTGCCTGGAGCGCCGGGGCTTTAGCGGCGTACCAAGAGACCCAGTACTTC
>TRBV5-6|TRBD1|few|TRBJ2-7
CASSLGHRGDEQYF
TGTGCCAGCAGCTTGGGGCACAGGGGAGACGAGCAGTACTTC
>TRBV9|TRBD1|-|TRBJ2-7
CASSVGGTGSLYEQYF
TGTGCCAGCAGCGTAGGCGGGACAGGGTCTCTCTACGAGCAGTACTTC
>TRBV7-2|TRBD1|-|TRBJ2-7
CASSLLARGLSYEQYF
TGTGCCAGCAGCTTACTTGCCAGGGGGCTATCCTACGAGCAGTACTTC
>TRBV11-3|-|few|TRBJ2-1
CASSLHGSGEQFF
TGTGCCAGCAGCTTGCACGGGAGCGGTGAGCAGTTCTTC
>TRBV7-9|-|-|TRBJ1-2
CASSWGGQSYGYTF
TGTGCCAGCAGTTGGGGAGGACAGAGCTATGGCTACACCTTC
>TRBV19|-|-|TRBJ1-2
CASRPGEGKNYGYTF
TGTGCCAGTAGACCAGGGGAAGGAAAGAACTATGGCTACACCTTC
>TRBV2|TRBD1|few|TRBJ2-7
CASSTQGDEQYF
TGTGCCAGCAGTACACAGGGGGACGAGCAGTACTTC
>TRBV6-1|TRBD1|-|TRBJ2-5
CASTDRGRKETQYF
TGTGCCAGCACGGACAGGGGGCGGAAGGAGACCCAGTACTTC
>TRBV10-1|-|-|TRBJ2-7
CASSLSREPTYEQYF
TGCGCCAGCAGCCTATCCAGGGAACCGACCTACGAGCAGTACTTC
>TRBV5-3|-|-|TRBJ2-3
CARSSRLCDGTDTQYF
TGTGCCAGAAGCTCCCGACTTTGCGATGGCACAGATACGCAGTATTTT
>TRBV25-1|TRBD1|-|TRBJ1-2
CASSESIGQGRYGYTF
TGTGCCAGCAGTGAATCCATAGGACAGGGAAGGTATGGCTACACCTTC
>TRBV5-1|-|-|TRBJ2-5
CASSLYPGGQPETQYF
TGCGCCAGCAGCTTGTATCCCGGGGGACAGCCAGAGACCCAGTACTTC
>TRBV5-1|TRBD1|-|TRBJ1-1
CASSLQPGTGGTEAFF
TGCGCCAGCAGCTTGCAACCCGGGACAGGGGGCACTGAAGCTTTCTTT
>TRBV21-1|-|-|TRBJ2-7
CASSKSGTSWAYEQYF
TGTGCCAGCAGCAAAAGCGGGACTAGTTGGGCCTACGAGCAGTACTTC
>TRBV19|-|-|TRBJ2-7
CASSMTLYYEQYF
TGTGCCAGTAGTATGACTCTTTACTACGAGCAGTACTTC
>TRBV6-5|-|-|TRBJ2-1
CASRRPDQVNEQFF
TGTGCCAGCAGACGCCCTGACCAGGTCAATGAGCAGTTCTTC
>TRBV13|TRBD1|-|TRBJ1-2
CASATKTGIHGYTF
TGTGCCAGCGCCACTAAGACAGGGATCCATGGCTACACCTTC
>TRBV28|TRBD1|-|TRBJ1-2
CASRYTGGAGGYTF
TGTGCCAGCAGATATACAGGGGGCGCGGGTGGCTACACCTTC
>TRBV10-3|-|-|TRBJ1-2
CAIKSTVGTYGYTF
TGTGCCATCAAATCAACGGTAGGAACCTATGGCTACACCTTC
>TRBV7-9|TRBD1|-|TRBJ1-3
CASSSQGRDRFSGNTIYF
TGTGCCAGCAGTTCACAAGGGAGGGACAGGTTCTCTGGAAACACCATATATTTT